The clone carrying this T cell receptor (beta chain) has more than one count but fewer than ten. What it recognizes is unknown. V lost 5 bases, J lost 3 bases, and 11 bases stayed unmatched. The CDR3 consists of 16 residues. From germline, CDR1 is SNHLY and CDR2 FYNNEI. This entry belongs to a study of molecular identifiers for immune sequencing clone quantification. Study at large: Replicates partitioned RNA from approximately 20,000 or 98,000 naive CD8 cells into five parts, sequencing four. Findings of the study overall: With a barcode shared among identical TCR molecules, highly expanded clone sizes could be underestimated.

Previously published methods and listed TCR primers were used for the bulk TCR libraries. From the PCR reads, TCRdb called clonotypes with MiXCR, one entry per CDR3 protein. Counted here are approximately 680,000 distinct CDR3 sequences, about 25% occurring once; the ten biggest clones make up 0.78%. It was from around 20,000 to 1,000,000 sorted cells, with 10%, 30% or 50% RNA, that naive CD8 libraries came. This chain connects TRBV2 to TRBJ2-7, with 9 bases lining up with TRBD2. Source material: naive CD8+ T cells from blood, with Jurkat cell RNA spiked in. Subset described: FACS-sorted CD8+CD4-CCR7+CD45RA+ naive T cells. The sequence was collected from a human donor in good health. Some libraries in this study had Jurkat cell RNA spiked in. DNA for the CDR3: TGTGCCAGCAGTCAGACCTCCGGGACTAGCCTCTACGAGCAGTACTTC. It translates to CASSQTSGTSLYEQYF.